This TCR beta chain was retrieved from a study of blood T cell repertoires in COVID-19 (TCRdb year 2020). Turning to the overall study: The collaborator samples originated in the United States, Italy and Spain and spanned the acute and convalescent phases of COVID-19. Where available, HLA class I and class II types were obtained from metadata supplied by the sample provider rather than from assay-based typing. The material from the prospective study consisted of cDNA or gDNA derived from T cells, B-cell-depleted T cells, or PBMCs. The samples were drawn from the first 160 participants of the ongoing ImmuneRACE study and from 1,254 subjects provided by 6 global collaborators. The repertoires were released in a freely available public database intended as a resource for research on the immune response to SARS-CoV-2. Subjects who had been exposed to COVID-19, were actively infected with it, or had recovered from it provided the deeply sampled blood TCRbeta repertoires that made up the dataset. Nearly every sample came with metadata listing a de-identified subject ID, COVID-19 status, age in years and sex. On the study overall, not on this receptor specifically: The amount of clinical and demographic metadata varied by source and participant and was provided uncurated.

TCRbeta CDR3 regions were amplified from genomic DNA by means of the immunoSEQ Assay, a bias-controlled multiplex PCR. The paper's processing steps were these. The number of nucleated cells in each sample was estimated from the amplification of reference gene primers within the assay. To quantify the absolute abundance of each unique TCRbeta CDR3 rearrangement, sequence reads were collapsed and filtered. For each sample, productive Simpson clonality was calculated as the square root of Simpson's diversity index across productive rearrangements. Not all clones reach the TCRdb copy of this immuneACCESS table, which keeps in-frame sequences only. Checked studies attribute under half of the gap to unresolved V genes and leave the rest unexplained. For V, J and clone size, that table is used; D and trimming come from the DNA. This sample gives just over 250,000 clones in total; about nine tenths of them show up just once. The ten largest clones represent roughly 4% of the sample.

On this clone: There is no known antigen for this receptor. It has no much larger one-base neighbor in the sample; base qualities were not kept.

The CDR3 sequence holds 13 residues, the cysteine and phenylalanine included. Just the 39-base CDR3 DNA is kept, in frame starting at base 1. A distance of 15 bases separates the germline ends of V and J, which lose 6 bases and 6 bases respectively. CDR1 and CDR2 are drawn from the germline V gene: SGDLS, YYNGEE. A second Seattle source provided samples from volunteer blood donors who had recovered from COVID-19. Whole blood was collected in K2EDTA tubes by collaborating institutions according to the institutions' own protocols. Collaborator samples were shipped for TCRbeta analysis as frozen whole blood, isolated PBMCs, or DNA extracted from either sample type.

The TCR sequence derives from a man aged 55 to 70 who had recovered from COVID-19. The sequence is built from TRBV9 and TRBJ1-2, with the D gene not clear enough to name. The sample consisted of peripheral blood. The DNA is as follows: TGTGCCAGCAACAAGAGAGGAACTAATGGCTACACCTTC. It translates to CASNKRGTNGYTF.